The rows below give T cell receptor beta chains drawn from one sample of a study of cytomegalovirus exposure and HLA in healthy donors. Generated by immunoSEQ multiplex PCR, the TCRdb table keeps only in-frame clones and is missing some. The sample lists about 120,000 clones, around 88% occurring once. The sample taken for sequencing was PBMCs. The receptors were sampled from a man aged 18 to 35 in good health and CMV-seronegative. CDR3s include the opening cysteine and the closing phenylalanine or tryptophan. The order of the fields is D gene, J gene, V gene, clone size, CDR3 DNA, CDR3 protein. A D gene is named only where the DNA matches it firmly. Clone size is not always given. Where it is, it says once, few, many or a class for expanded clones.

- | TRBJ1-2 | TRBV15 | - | TGTGCCACCAGCGGAACCGGGGTCTATGGCTACACCTTC | CATSGTGVYGYTF
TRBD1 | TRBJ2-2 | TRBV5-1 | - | TGCGCCAGCAGGGACCGACAGGGGGCCACCGGGGAGCTGTTTTTT | CASRDRQGATGELFF
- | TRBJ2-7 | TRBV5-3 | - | TGTGCCCGTAACTTCCCTGGGACACCAGAACGTTCCGAGCAGTACTTC | CARNFPGTPERSEQYF
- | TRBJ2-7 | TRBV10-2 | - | TGCGCCAGCAGTGAACCGGGTCGGGGGGCGCAGGGCGAGCAGTACTTC | CASSEPGRGAQGEQYF
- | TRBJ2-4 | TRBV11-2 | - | TGTGCCACCGAGGGTCTAGCCAAAAACATTCAGTACTTC | CATEGLAKNIQYF
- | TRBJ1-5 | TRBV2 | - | TGTGCCAGCAGTGAAGTCGGGACAAAGAATCAGCCCCAGCATTTT | CASSEVGTKNQPQHF
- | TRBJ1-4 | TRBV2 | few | TGTGCCAGCAGTGATTGGGGGCCGACTAATGAAAAACTGTTTTTT | CASSDWGPTNEKLFF
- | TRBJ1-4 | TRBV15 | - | TGTGCCACCAGCAGAGAGGGGACACAGGATACAACTAATGAAAAACTGTTTTTT | CATSREGTQDTTNEKLFF
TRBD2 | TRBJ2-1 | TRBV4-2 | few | TGTGCCAGCAGCCAAGAGGGCGGGACTAGCGGGAACGATGAGCAGTTCTTC | CASSQEGGTSGNDEQFF
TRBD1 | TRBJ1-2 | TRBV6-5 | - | TGTGCCAGCACCGGACAGGGAAGGGGCTATGGCTACACCTTC | CASTGQGRGYGYTF
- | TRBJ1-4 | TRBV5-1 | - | TGCGCCAGCAGCTTGGGGCAAGCAACTAATGAAAAACTGTTTTTT | CASSLGQATNEKLFF
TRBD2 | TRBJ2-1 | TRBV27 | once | TGTGCCAGCAGTTTATCATACCGGGGCGGGGGTGAGCAGTTCTTC | CASSLSYRGGGEQFF
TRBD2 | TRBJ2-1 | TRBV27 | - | TGTGCCAGCAGTTTATATATTCCTAGCGGGAGAGAGTCCTACAATGAGCAGTTCTTC | CASSLYIPSGRESYNEQFF
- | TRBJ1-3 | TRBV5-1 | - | TGCGCCAGCAGCTTGTCCAGGGACTCTGGAAACACCATATATTTT | CASSLSRDSGNTIYF
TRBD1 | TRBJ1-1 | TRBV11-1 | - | TGTGCCAGCAGCCCCAGACAGGGAAGTACTGAAGCTTTCTTT | CASSPRQGSTEAFF